These 16 T cell receptor beta chains came from one sample sequenced in a study of T-cell reconstitution after alpha-beta-depleted transplantation in children. As it was prepared, the TCRbeta library received unique molecular identifiers. TCRdb re-called the PCR reads through MiXCR, storing one row per CDR3 protein. Among approximately 510,000 distinct CDR3 sequences listed, 18% were seen once. The source material was PBMCs from the stem cell graft donor, sampled from the stem cell graft. All receptors derive from a human donor who donated a stem cell graft to a child with acute lymphoblastic leukemia.

The sample holds a few counts of this clonotype. The rearrangement links TRBV5-1 to TRBJ2-1; 8 positions match TRBD2. CDR1 is SGHRS and CDR2 is YFSETQ in the germline V gene. The CDR3 covers 17 residues. Trimming removed 0 bases from V and 6 bases from J; junction bases left unmatched: 11. CDR3 DNA sequence: TGCGCCAGCAGCTTGGCGCTCGCTAGCGGGTACTCCAATGAGCAGTTCTTC. This translates into CASSLALASGYSNEQFF.

The rearrangement links TRBV20-1 to TRBJ1-3; D is uncertain. V lost 2 bases and J 2 bases, leaving 16 bases between the germline ends. The CDR3 has 16 residues. Looked up from germline, CDR1 is DFQATT and CDR2 is SNEGSKA (reference sequence). The CDR3 sequence is CSARYGRARPGNTIYF. CDR3 in DNA: TGCAGTGCTAGATATGGCCGCGCGCGACCTGGAAACACCATATATTTT.

This clonotype was counted only a few times. V gene TRBV5-1 combines with J gene TRBJ2-5, with no clear D. The CDR3 sequence is 14 residues long. V lost 0 bases, J lost 2 bases, and 8 bases lay in between. Germline V gene data show CDR1 as SGHRS and CDR2 as YFSETQ. DNA of the CDR3: TGCGCCAGCAGCTTGGGTGGGGATCAAGAGACCCAGTACTTC. Translating it yields CASSLGGDQETQYF. The full variable domain, its missing parts supplied by reference TRBV5-1 and TRBJ2-5, is KAGVTQTPRYLIKTRGQQVTLSCSPISGHRSVSWYQQTPGQGLQFLFEYFSETQRNKGNFPGRFSGRQFSNSRSEMNVSTLELGDSALYLCASSLGGDQETQYFGPGTRLLVL.

As to this clonotype: At one end the junction does not follow the germline gene, possibly because of a read error. This chain joins TRBV29-1 and TRBJ2-1, with 7 bases aligning to TRBD2. From germline, CDR1 is SQVTM and CDR2 ANQGSEA. The CDR3 has 14 amino acids. The CDR3 sequence is CSVGRNGVGDDQFF. DNA for the CDR3: TGCAGCGTCGGGAGGAATGGGGTTGGGGATGACCAGTTCTTC.

The chain has TRBV5-1 and TRBJ2-7; 7 bases match TRBD2. Germline V CDR1 and CDR2: SGHRS, YFSETQ. CDR3 length: 14 residues. J was trimmed by 3 bases and V by 4 bases; bases with no gene match: 7. CDR3 bases: TGCGCCAGCAGCGTCGGTGGGGGGGTCTACGAGCAGTACTTC. It yields the protein CASSVGGGVYEQYF. Full variable domain (remainder filled in from reference TRBV5-1 and TRBJ2-7): KAGVTQTPRYLIKTRGQQVTLSCSPISGHRSVSWYQQTPGQGLQFLFEYFSETQRNKGNFPGRFSGRQFSNSRSEMNVSTLELGDSALYLCASSVGGGVYEQYFGPGTRLTVT.

This clonotype was seen a handful of times. The CDR3 DNA reads as TGCAGCGTTGAGGACACCGCGAACACCGGGGAGCTGTTTTTT. Translated: CSVEDTANTGELFF. The chain carries TRBV29-1 and TRBJ2-2, with D possibly matching TRBD1 (5 bases). The V and J ends lost 3 bases and 0 bases respectively, with 8 bases between them. Germline values: CDR1 SQVTM, CDR2 ANQGSEA. CDR3 length: 14 amino acids.

This chain joins TRBV6-5 and TRBJ1-2; 12 bases are shared with TRBD1. Germline lookup yields CDR1 MNHEY and CDR2 SVGAGI. Trimming cost V 4 bases and J 8 bases; bases outside gene matches: 5. The CDR3 loop spans 14 amino acids. The CDR3 nucleotides read TGTGCCAGCAGTTGGGACAGGGGGCAGCGAGGCTACACCTTC. Its translation is CASSWDRGQRGYTF.

The table lists this clonotype with a few counts. The rearrangement joins TRBV12-5 to TRBJ2-1; TRBD1 might be the D (5 bases). The CDR3 is 14 amino acids. The germline V gene encodes CDR1 LGHNT and CDR2 FRNRAP. Between the trimmed V and J ends, which lost 1 base and 7 bases, there was a span of 11 bases. The CDR3 region is CASGLGQGVNEQFF. In DNA form, the CDR3 reads TGTGCTAGTGGTTTGGGGCAGGGTGTGAATGAGCAGTTCTTC.

This clonotype was observed at least ten times. This chain uses TRBV5-1 with TRBJ2-1, with 12 nucleotides matching TRBD2. J gave up 6 bases and V 3 bases, and 13 bases lay outside the gene matches. Germline CDR1 SGHRS, CDR2 YFSETQ. This CDR3 comprises 18 residues. CDR3 DNA: TGCGCCAGCAGCTCACCTAGCGGGAGGGCCTGGGAGAGCAATGAGCAGTTCTTC. It encodes CASSSPSGRAWESNEQFF.

The gene calls are TRBV12-3 or TRBV12-4 and TRBJ2-1, with 9 bases aligning to TRBD1. The V segment lost 2 bases and the J segment 5 bases; nucleotides outside the gene matches: 4. This CDR3 region has 15 residues. CDR3 sequence: CASSLRGQGNNEQFF. CDR3 coding DNA: TGTGCCAGCAGTTTAAGGGGACAGGGCAACAATGAGCAGTTCTTC.

Only a few counts were recorded for this clonotype. The chain carries TRBV9 and TRBJ2-3, with 7 bases fitting TRBD2. The CDR3 loop spans 16 amino acids. Per germline, CDR1 SGDLS and CDR2 YYNGEE. With 2 bases clipped from V and 0 bases from J, the junction kept 6 bases outside the gene matches. As DNA, the CDR3 is TGTGCCAGCAGCGTTGGCGGGGGAGAAAGCACAGATACGCAGTATTTT. Its protein is CASSVGGGESTDTQYF.

V usage is TRBV5-1 and J usage is TRBJ2-1, with 7 positions matching TRBD2. The V and J ends lost 4 bases and 8 bases, in that order; junction bases with no gene match: 12. The CDR3 is 15 residues long. Germline CDR1 SGHRS, CDR2 YFSETQ. The CDR3 reads CASSGPKGGVDEQFF. In DNA form, the CDR3 reads TGCGCCAGCAGCGGCCCCAAGGGAGGGGTTGATGAGCAGTTCTTC.

The rearrangement joins TRBV9 to TRBJ1-5, with D hard to call. Germline V gene data show CDR1 as SGDLS and CDR2 as YYNGEE. Trimming left V 4 bases short and J 4 bases short, with 12 bases between. This CDR3 has 14 residues. CDR3 coding DNA: TGTGCCAGCAGCCCCGCTCCTGGTAATCAGCCCCAGCATTTT. Protein: CASSPAPGNQPQHF.

The chain recombines TRBV12-3 or TRBV12-4 with TRBJ2-1; a weak D match, TRBD1 (5 bases). The CDR3 spans 15 residues. Trimming took 6 bases from V and 8 from J, leaving 20 bases between them. CDR3 residues: CASSGGQFYNYEQFF. CDR3 DNA sequence: TGTGCCAGCAGCGGCGGACAATTTTACAACTATGAGCAGTTCTTC.

The table lists this clonotype with a few counts. CDR3 amino acids: CASSFAPGTAEAFF. In DNA form, the CDR3 reads TGCGCCAGCAGCTTCGCTCCAGGGACCGCTGAAGCTTTCTTT. The chain joins TRBV5-1 to TRBJ1-1, with a tentative D call TRBD1 (5 bases). V was clipped by 2 bases and J by 6 bases, with 14 bases between them. The CDR3 totals 14 residues. The V gene's germline CDR1 is SGHRS and CDR2 YFSETQ.

The chain joins TRBV5-1 to TRBJ2-1; tentatively, D is TRBD1 or TRBD2 (6 bases each). The CDR3 runs to 13 residues. Trimming removed 2 bases from V and 8 bases from J, with 11 bases in between. The germline V gene has CDR1 SGHRS and CDR2 YFSETQ. The CDR3 sequence: CASSFGGIDEQFF. In DNA, the CDR3 is TGCGCCAGCAGCTTCGGGGGCATCGATGAGCAGTTCTTC. The full variable domain, completed using reference TRBV5-1 and TRBJ2-1, is KAGVTQTPRYLIKTRGQQVTLSCSPISGHRSVSWYQQTPGQGLQFLFEYFSETQRNKGNFPGRFSGRQFSNSRSEMNVSTLELGDSALYLCASSFGGIDEQFFGPGTRLTVL.